The rows below give T cell receptor beta chains drawn from one sample of a study of blood T cell repertoires in COVID-19. Data came from immunoSEQ multiplex PCR; TCRdb stores just in-frame clones and leaves some out. The sample lists hundreds of thousands of clones, 85% to 90% occurring once. The sequenced sample was peripheral blood. These TCRs come from a man older than 75 with acute or convalescent COVID-19. Both conserved end residues are part of each CDR3. The order of the fields is clone size, D gene, J gene, V gene, CDR3 DNA, CDR3 protein. D genes are given only for firm matches. Not all rows give a size; the values are once, few, many and, for expanded clones, a class.

>.|.|TRBJ1-3|TRBV4-2
TGTGCCAGCAGCCAAGATTGGTACAGGGTTGGAAACACCATATATTTT
CASSQDWYRVGNTIYF
>.|.|TRBJ2-4|TRBV5-4
TGTGCCAGCAGCTTGGCCGAGTCCCACATTCAGTACTTC
CASSLAESHIQYF
>.|TRBD1|TRBJ1-5|TRBV27
TGTGCCAGCAGAGGGACAGGGGAGTATCAGCCCCAGCATTTT
CASRGTGEYQPQHF
>.|TRBD1|TRBJ1-3|TRBV3-1/TRBV3-2
TGTGCCAGCAGGGGGACAGACTCTGGAAACACCATATATTTT
CASRGTDSGNTIYF
>.|TRBD1|TRBJ2-1|TRBV7-3
TGTGCCAGCAGCTTCGGACAGGGAACCTACAATGAGCAGTTCTTC
CASSFGQGTYNEQFF
>.|.|TRBJ1-2|TRBV20-1
TGCGCCTTGAGGGTCGTGAATGGCTACACCTTC
CALRVVNGYTF
>.|.|TRBJ1-2|TRBV4-1
TGCGCCAGCAGCCAAAAGACAGCTCTAGGAGGGGGCTACACCTTC
CASSQKTALGGGYTF
>.|TRBD1|TRBJ2-7|TRBV6-5
TGTGCCAGCAGTCAGGGGCCAGGGGGCACTTACGAGCAGTACTTC
CASSQGPGGTYEQYF
>.|TRBD2|TRBJ2-7|TRBV6-5
TGTGCCAGCAGTAAGGCCAGGGAGGGAAAGCAGTACTTC
CASSKAREGKQYF
>.|.|TRBJ1-6|TRBV27
TGTGCCAGCACCCTTTTATCGGGGGGTTCACCCCTCCACTTT
CASTLLSGGSPLHF
>.|TRBD1|TRBJ1-2|TRBV3-1/TRBV3-2
TGTGCCAGCAGCCGGGGGACAGCGGACTACACCTTC
CASSRGTADYTF
>.|TRBD2|TRBJ2-1|TRBV19
TGTGCCAGTAGTTGGGGGGGACTTATGAACAATGAGCAGTTCTTC
CASSWGGLMNNEQFF
>.|.|TRBJ2-4|TRBV2
TGTGCCAGCAGTGAAGAGGGCTTCGGAGGGATTCAGTACTTC
CASSEEGFGGIQYF
>.|TRBD1|TRBJ2-7|TRBV7-6
TGTGCCAGCAGCAGGGGACAGCTTACCTACGAGCAGTACTTC
CASSRGQLTYEQYF
>.|.|TRBJ2-1|TRBV7-9
TGTGCCAGCAGCCCAAGGACAGATTACAATGAGCAGTTCTTC
CASSPRTDYNEQFF
>.|TRBD1|TRBJ1-5|TRBV6-5
TGTGCCAGCAGTCGCCGGGACAGGGTTCAGCCCCAGCATTTT
CASSRRDRVQPQHF
>.|TRBD1|TRBJ1-1|TRBV2
TGTGCCAGCAGAATTACAGGGGCGGTGAACACTGAAGCTTTCTTT
CASRITGAVNTEAFF
>.|TRBD1|TRBJ1-2|TRBV6-5
TGTGCCAGCAGGGGGCTGACGACAGGGAAGAATGGCTACACCTTC
CASRGLTTGKNGYTF
>.|TRBD1|TRBJ2-5|TRBV5-5
TGTGCCAGCAGCCTACCGACAGGGCGCCAAGAGACCCAGTACTTC
CASSLPTGRQETQYF
>.|TRBD1|TRBJ1-1|TRBV6-2/TRBV6-3
TGTGCCAGCAGACCTAGACAGGGGGCGAACACTGAAGCTTTCTTT
CASRPRQGANTEAFF
>.|TRBD1|TRBJ1-2|TRBV7-2
TGTGCCAGCAGCTTAGACAGGGGGAGCGCACGTGGCTACACCTTC
CASSLDRGSARGYTF
>few|.|TRBJ1-5|TRBV28
TGTGCCAGCAGCCGGCAGGGTAATCAGCCCCAGCATTTT
CASSRQGNQPQHF
>.|TRBD1|TRBJ1-5|TRBV28
TGTGCCAGCAGTTTTCACAGGGGCCAACAGCCCCAGCATTTT
CASSFHRGQQPQHF